These 16 T cell receptor beta chains originate from one sample sequenced in a study of monozygotic twins with inflammatory bowel disease. TCRdb reprocessed the 5' RACE reads; each CDR3 protein has one entry and no DNA is given. The sample table sets out more than 300,000 distinct CDR3 sequences. The sample taken for sequencing was blood. Every receptor here comes from a human donor with ulcerative colitis or Crohn's disease, or a healthy co-twin of an affected twin (not recorded which).

V usage is TRBV12-3 or TRBV12-4 and J usage is TRBJ2-5; with no DNA, the TCRdb D assignment of TRBD2 cannot be verified. The CDR3 is 15 amino acids. This CDR3 reads CASSLGGVGSVAQYF.

CDR3 in amino acids: CASLREPGGTYEQYF. The chain combines TRBV11-2 with TRBJ2-7; TCRdb outputs TRBD1, but without DNA this stays unchecked. The CDR3 spans 15 residues. Per germline, CDR1 SGHAT and CDR2 FQNNGV.

The chain combines TRBV4-1 with TRBJ1-4; TCRdb calls TRBD1, which cannot be checked without DNA. Germline V lookup: CDR1 MGHRA, CDR2 YSYEKL. This CDR3 spans 16 amino acids. CDR3 in amino acids: CASSQDRTGGQSKLFF.

This chain uses TRBV5-1 with TRBJ2-7; TCRdb proposes TRBD1, but this gene call is untestable without DNA. Germline CDR1 and CDR2: SGHRS and YFSETQ. The CDR3 has 16 residues. The CDR3 sequence: CASSLRGTGLPGKQYF.

The V gene is TRBV20-1, the J gene TRBJ1-5. CDR1 and CDR2 from the germline V gene are DFQATT and SNEGSKA (reference sequence). This CDR3 comprises 16 residues. CDR3 loop: CSARDRRDSRNQPQHF.

The J gene is TRBJ2-5, the V gene TRBV11-2; no DNA is available, so the TRBD2 call from TCRdb remains unchecked. The CDR3 is made up of 15 amino acids. Germline V gene sequence: CDR1 SGHAT, CDR2 FQNNGV. CDR3 protein: CASSFRSGRGETQYF.

This CDR3 is CASSLYGYEQFF. The V gene is TRBV5-1, the J gene TRBJ2-1. This CDR3 has 12 amino acids. Per the germline V gene, CDR1 is SGHRS and CDR2 is YFSETQ.

The gene calls are TRBV4-3 and TRBJ1-6. The CDR3 is made up of 14 amino acids. Germline V gene lookup returns CDR1 LGHNA and CDR2 YSLEER. The CDR3 sequence is CASSQDLAVRTLHF.

This chain uses TRBV12-3 or TRBV12-4 with TRBJ2-1; TCRdb gives TRBD2 as the D gene, but with no DNA this cannot be confirmed. The length of the CDR3 is 15 residues. CDR3: CASSSSPTSGNEQFF.

The J gene is TRBJ2-2, the V gene TRBV6-1; as DNA is missing, the TRBD1 call by TCRdb cannot be tested. Germline V gene data show CDR1 as MNHNS and CDR2 as SASEGT. This CDR3 contains 15 residues. The CDR3 loop reads CASNRDVSNTGELFF.

The rearrangement uses TRBV19 and TRBJ1-1. Germline V gene data show CDR1 as LNHDA and CDR2 as SQIVND (reference sequence). The length of the CDR3 is 18 residues. CDR3 sequence: CASSLYGTAGPLGTEAFF.

This chain uses TRBV13 with TRBJ1-1; there is no DNA to check the TCRdb D call of TRBD1. Germline CDR1 reads PRHDT; CDR2 reads FYEKMQ (reference sequence). The CDR3 runs 17 residues. The CDR3 region is CASSSNLHRQMSLEAFF.

The genes are TRBV19 and TRBJ2-3; TCRdb gives TRBD1 as the D gene, but with no DNA this cannot be confirmed. Germline V gives CDR1 LNHDA, CDR2 SQIVND (reference sequence). The length of the CDR3 is 14 residues. This CDR3 reads CASSKGQGPDTQYF.

The V call is TRBV11-2, the J call TRBJ1-5; TCRdb's D gene call, TRBD1, goes unchecked for lack of DNA. From germline, CDR1 is SGHAT and CDR2 FQNNGV. The CDR3 is 16 amino acids. CDR3 sequence reads: CASSLGLRGGNQPQHF.

The chain links TRBV3-1 to TRBJ1-3. CDR1 LGHDT and CDR2 YNNKEL come from the germline V gene (reference sequence). The CDR3 sequence is 15 residues long. CDR3 protein: CASSQEGNSGNTIYF.

The rearrangement joins TRBV7-9 to TRBJ1-1. The germline V gene has CDR1 SEHNR and CDR2 FQNEAQ (reference sequence). The CDR3 consists of 13 residues. CDR3: CASSFSANTEAFF.